The T cell receptor (beta chain) described here comes from a study of T cell repertoires in cytomegalovirus infection. The CDR3 extends over 17 amino acids. The germline V gene encodes CDR1 MDHEN and CDR2 SYDVKM. Between the trimmed V and J ends, which lost 4 bases and 3 bases, there was a span of 18 bases. This clonotype was seen repeatedly, ten times or more. TCRdb fed the reads into MiXCR, producing one record per CDR3 protein. This sample carries 350,000 to 550,000 distinct CDR3 sequences, approximately 32% of them seen once, and the ten largest clones take around 13%. Sample: PBMCs. V gene TRBV28 combines with J gene TRBJ1-4; no definite D call. This TCR derives from a human donor in good health (CMV status not recorded). Some clones in this sample may be carry-over from other donors' samples. As DNA, the CDR3 is TGTGCCAGCAGTTCACCCCCCGGGAGGGTAGCTAATGAAAAACTGTTTTTT. Translated: CASSSPPGRVANEKLFF.